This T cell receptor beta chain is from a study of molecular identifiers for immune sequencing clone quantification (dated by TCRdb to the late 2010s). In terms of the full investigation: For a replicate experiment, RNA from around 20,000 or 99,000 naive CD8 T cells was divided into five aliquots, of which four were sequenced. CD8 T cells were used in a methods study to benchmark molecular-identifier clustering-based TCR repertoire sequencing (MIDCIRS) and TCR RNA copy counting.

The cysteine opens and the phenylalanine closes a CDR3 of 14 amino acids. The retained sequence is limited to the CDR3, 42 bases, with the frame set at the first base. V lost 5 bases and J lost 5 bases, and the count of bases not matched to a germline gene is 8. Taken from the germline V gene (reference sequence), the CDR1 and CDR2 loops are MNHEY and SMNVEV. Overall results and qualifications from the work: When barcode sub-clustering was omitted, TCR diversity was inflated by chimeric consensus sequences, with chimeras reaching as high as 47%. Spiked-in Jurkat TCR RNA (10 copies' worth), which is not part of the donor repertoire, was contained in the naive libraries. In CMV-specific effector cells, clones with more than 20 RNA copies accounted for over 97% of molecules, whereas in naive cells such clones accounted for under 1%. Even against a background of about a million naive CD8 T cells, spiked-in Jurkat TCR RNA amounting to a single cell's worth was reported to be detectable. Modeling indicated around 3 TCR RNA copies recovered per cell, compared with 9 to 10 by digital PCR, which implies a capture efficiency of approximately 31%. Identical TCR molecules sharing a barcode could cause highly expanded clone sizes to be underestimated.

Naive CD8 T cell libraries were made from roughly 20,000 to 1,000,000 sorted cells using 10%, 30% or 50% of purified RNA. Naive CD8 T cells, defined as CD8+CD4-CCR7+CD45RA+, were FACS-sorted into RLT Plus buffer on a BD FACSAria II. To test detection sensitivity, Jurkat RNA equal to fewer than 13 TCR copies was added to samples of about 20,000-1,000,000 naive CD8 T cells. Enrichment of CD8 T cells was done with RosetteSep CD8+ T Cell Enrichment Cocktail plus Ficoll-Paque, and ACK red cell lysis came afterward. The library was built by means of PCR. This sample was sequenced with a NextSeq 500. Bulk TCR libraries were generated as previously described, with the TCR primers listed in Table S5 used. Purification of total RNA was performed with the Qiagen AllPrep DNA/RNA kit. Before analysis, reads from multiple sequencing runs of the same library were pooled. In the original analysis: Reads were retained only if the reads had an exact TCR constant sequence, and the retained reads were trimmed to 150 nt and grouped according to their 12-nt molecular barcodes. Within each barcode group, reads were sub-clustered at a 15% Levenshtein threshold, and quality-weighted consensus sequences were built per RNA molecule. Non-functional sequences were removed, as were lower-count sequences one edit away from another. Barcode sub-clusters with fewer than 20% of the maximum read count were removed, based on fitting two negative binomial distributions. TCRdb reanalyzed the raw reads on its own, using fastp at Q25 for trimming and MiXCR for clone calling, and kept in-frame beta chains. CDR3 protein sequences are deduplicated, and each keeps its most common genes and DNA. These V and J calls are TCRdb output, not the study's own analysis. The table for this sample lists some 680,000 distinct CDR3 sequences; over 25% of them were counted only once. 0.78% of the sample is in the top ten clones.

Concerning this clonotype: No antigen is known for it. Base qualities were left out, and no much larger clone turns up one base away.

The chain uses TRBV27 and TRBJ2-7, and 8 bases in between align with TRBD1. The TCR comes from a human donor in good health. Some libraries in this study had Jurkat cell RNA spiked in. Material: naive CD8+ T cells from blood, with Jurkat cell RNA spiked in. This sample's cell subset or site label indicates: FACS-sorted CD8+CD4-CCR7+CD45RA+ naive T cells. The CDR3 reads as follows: CASSPDRTGNEQYF. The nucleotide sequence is TGTGCCAGCAGTCCCGACAGGACAGGGAACGAGCAGTACTTC.